The rows below give T cell receptor beta chains drawn from one sample of a study of cytomegalovirus exposure and HLA in healthy donors. The repertoire was sequenced with immunoSEQ multiplex PCR; TCRdb's copy has only in-frame clones and lacks some. The sample consists of 90,000 to 100,000 clones, approximately 71% of them appearing once. Sequencing was performed on PBMCs. The receptors shown here come from a female donor in good health and CMV-seronegative. Each CDR3 is given with its conserved first and last residue. D genes are given only for firm matches. Not every row has a clone size; where given, it reads once, few, many or a size class.

j_gene: TRBJ1-1; v_gene: TRBV5-1; abundance: NA; d_gene: NA; CDR3nt: TGCGCCAGCAGCTTGACACCTGGTGTGACTGAAGCTTTCTTT; CDR3aa: CASSLTPGVTEAFF
j_gene: TRBJ2-1; v_gene: TRBV29-1; abundance: NA; d_gene: TRBD2; CDR3nt: TGCAGCGTGTGGCCCGGGCCTAGCGGGGGGGTCTCCTACAATGAGCAGTTCTTC; CDR3aa: CSVWPGPSGGVSYNEQFF
j_gene: TRBJ1-5; v_gene: TRBV7-8; abundance: once; d_gene: TRBD1; CDR3nt: TGTGCCAGCAGCTTATATGGAGGGGGCTACAGCAATCAGCCCCAGCATTTT; CDR3aa: CASSLYGGGYSNQPQHF
j_gene: TRBJ1-1; v_gene: TRBV13; abundance: NA; d_gene: NA; CDR3nt: TGTGCCAGCAGGTCCCGGGGGGGGACTGAAGCTTTCTTT; CDR3aa: CASRSRGGTEAFF
j_gene: TRBJ2-1; v_gene: TRBV28; abundance: NA; d_gene: TRBD2; CDR3nt: TGTGCCAGCAGCTTGCAAGCGGGAGTCTACAATGAGCAGTTCTTC; CDR3aa: CASSLQAGVYNEQFF
j_gene: TRBJ2-3; v_gene: TRBV5-1; abundance: NA; d_gene: TRBD1; CDR3nt: TGCGCCAGCAGCTTGTTTCGGACAGGGTCTCAAGATACGCAGTATTTT; CDR3aa: CASSLFRTGSQDTQYF
j_gene: TRBJ1-1; v_gene: TRBV14; abundance: NA; d_gene: NA; CDR3nt: TGTGCCAGCAGCCAATACGGGTTAATGAACACTGAAGCTTTCTTT; CDR3aa: CASSQYGLMNTEAFF
j_gene: TRBJ2-4; v_gene: TRBV7-3; abundance: NA; d_gene: TRBD1; CDR3nt: TGTGCCAGCAGCTCGAGGACAGGTCCTAAGGACATTCAGTACTTC; CDR3aa: CASSSRTGPKDIQYF
j_gene: TRBJ2-4; v_gene: TRBV19; abundance: NA; d_gene: NA; CDR3nt: TGTGCCAGTAGTATTGGAGGGGTGAACATTCAGTACTTC; CDR3aa: CASSIGGVNIQYF
j_gene: TRBJ2-1; v_gene: TRBV4-3; abundance: NA; d_gene: TRBD2; CDR3nt: TGCGCCAGCAGCCAAGAATATAAGGGGAGGGATGAGCAGTTCTTC; CDR3aa: CASSQEYKGRDEQFF
j_gene: TRBJ1-2; v_gene: TRBV6-5; abundance: NA; d_gene: NA; CDR3nt: TGTGCCAGCAGTCGCCCGGGAGGCCCGGAGGGCTACACCTTC; CDR3aa: CASSRPGGPEGYTF
j_gene: TRBJ2-7; v_gene: TRBV18; abundance: once; d_gene: NA; CDR3nt: TGTGCCAGCTCACCAGGGGCTAGCGTCTACGAGCAGTACTTC; CDR3aa: CASSPGASVYEQYF
j_gene: TRBJ1-2; v_gene: TRBV2; abundance: many; d_gene: TRBD1; CDR3nt: TGTGCCAGCGCTTCTAGACAGGGTTATGGCTACACCTTC; CDR3aa: CASASRQGYGYTF
j_gene: TRBJ2-3; v_gene: TRBV7-3; abundance: NA; d_gene: TRBD1; CDR3nt: TGTGCCAGCAGCCCATACAGGGGGCGGACAGATACGCAGTATTTT; CDR3aa: CASSPYRGRTDTQYF
j_gene: TRBJ1-1; v_gene: TRBV4-1; abundance: few; d_gene: NA; CDR3nt: TGCGCCAGCAGCCAAGCCGGGAACACTGAAGCTTTCTTT; CDR3aa: CASSQAGNTEAFF
j_gene: TRBJ1-2; v_gene: TRBV10-3; abundance: NA; d_gene: TRBD1; CDR3nt: TGTGCCAGCGAGGGGTCGGGACAGGGGGTGAGGGGCTACACCTTC; CDR3aa: CASEGSGQGVRGYTF